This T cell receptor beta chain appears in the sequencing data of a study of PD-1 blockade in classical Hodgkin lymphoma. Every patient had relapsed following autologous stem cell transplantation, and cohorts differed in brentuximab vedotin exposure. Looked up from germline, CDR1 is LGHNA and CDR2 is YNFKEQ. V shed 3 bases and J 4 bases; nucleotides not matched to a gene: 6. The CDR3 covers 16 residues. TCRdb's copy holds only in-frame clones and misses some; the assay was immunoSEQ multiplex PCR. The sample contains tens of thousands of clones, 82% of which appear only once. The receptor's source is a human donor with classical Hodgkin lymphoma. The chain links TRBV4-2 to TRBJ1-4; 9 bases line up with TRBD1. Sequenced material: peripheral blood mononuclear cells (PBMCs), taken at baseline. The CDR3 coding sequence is TGTGCCAGCAGCCAGGGGCTGACAGGGGGTAATGAAAAACTGTTTTTT. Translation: CASSQGLTGGNEKLFF.